Following are 30 T cell receptor beta chains from one sample sequenced in a study of T-cell reconstitution after alpha-beta-depleted transplantation in children. During its preparation, the TCRbeta library received unique molecular identifiers. TCRdb processed the PCR reads anew with MiXCR; each CDR3 protein has one entry. The data contain tens of thousands of distinct CDR3 sequences, 5.5% to 7.5% of them singletons. The material sequenced was PBMCs, mostly from graft donor cells, taken 60 days after TCRalphabeta/CD19-depleted stem cell transplant. These receptors originate from a female patient between 2 and 15 years old who had a stem cell transplant for aplastic anemia, so the T cells may come from the graft donor.

This clonotype has more than one count but fewer than ten. The chain couples TRBV5-4 to TRBJ2-2; tentative D call: TRBD1 (5 bases). The CDR3 has 15 amino acids. Germline lookup yields CDR1 SGHNT and CDR2 YYREEE (reference sequence). V was shortened by 1 base and J by 6 bases, with 13 bases between the two germline ends. The CDR3 DNA follows: TGTGCCAGCAGCTTGCAGGGAAGAGTGGCCGGGGAGCTGTTTTTT. This translates into CASSLQGRVAGELFF.

At least ten counts were recorded for this clonotype. The chain is built from TRBV11-2 and TRBJ1-2; TRBD1 matches 7 bases. The trim removed 5 bases at V and 8 bases at J, leaving 17 bases unmatched. Germline loops: CDR1 SGHAT, CDR2 FQNNGV. CDR3 length: 16 amino acids. The DNA of the CDR3 is TGTGCCAGCAGCATTAAACCCACCGGGACAGATGAAGGCTACACCTTC. Translated, it gives CASSIKPTGTDEGYTF.

This rearrangement joins TRBV29-1 to TRBJ2-7, with D uncertain. V lost 5 bases to trimming and J lost 1 base, with 0 bases between them. The CDR3 has 9 residues. Germline CDR1 is SQVTM and CDR2 is ANQGSEA. Here the CDR3 DNA reads TGCAGCGTTTCCTACGAGCAGTACGTC. Protein: CSVSYEQYV.

The chain is built from TRBV2 and TRBJ2-5, with no clear D. CDR1 SNHLY and CDR2 FYNNEI come from the germline V gene. Trimming pared 4 bases from V and 2 bases from J, leaving 8 bases between. The CDR3 contains 13 residues. The CDR3 region has the DNA TGTGCCAGCAGTGTTAGGGTTCAAGAGACCCAGTACTTC. Translating it yields CASSVRVQETQYF.

In its sample, this clonotype was seen many times. This chain links TRBV20-1 with TRBJ2-4, with 7 bases lining up with TRBD1. V lost 4 bases to trimming and J lost 7 bases; unmatched junction nucleotides: 16. Germline CDR1 DFQATT, CDR2 SNEGSKA (reference sequence). The length of the CDR3 is 16 residues. The chain's CDR3 is CSATLGRGQSWNIQYF. The DNA for the CDR3 is TGCAGTGCTACACTGGGTAGGGGACAGTCCTGGAACATTCAGTACTTC.

This clonotype was picked up many times. This rearrangement joins TRBV5-5 to TRBJ2-7, with D unresolved. With 5 bases removed from V and 3 bases from J, the gap between germline ends came to 18 bases. Germline V gives CDR1 SGHKS, CDR2 YYEKEE (reference sequence). The CDR3 sequence is 15 residues long. The CDR3 nucleotides read TGTGCCAGCAGTACCCTCGGACCCTACTACTACGAGCAGTACTTC. This gives the protein CASSTLGPYYYEQYF. The full variable domain, rest sourced from reference TRBV5-5 and TRBJ2-7, is DAGVTQSPTHLIKTRGQQVTLRCSPISGHKSVSWYQQVLGQGPQFIFQYYEKEERGRGNFPDRFSARQFPNYSSELNVNALLLGDSALYLCASSTLGPYYYEQYFGPGTRLTVT.

This clonotype appeared a few times. The chain employs TRBV2 and TRBJ1-6; TRBD1 matches 7 bases. J lost 10 bases, V lost 6 bases, and 15 bases had no gene match. Germline CDR1 is SNHLY and CDR2 is FYNNEI. The CDR3 spans 16 residues. The chain's CDR3 is CASSAAGGARGSPLHF. In DNA form, the CDR3 reads TGTGCCAGCAGCGCCGCAGGGGGGGCACGGGGATCACCCCTCCACTTT.

This clonotype was counted ten times or more. The chain is built from TRBV28 and TRBJ2-1, with TRBD1 matching over 8 bases. The CDR3 is 16 amino acids. Trimming at V came to 5 bases and at J to 0 bases, leaving 6 bases not matched to a gene. Per germline, CDR1 MDHEN and CDR2 SYDVKM. The CDR3 region is CASSLGQGGSYNEQFF. The CDR3 region has the DNA TGTGCCAGCAGTCTCGGACAGGGCGGCTCCTACAATGAGCAGTTCTTC.

Ten or more counts support this clonotype. This chain joins TRBV5-1 and TRBJ1-2; D is unresolved. The CDR3 spans 12 residues. Trimming stripped 1 base from V and 3 bases from J, with 4 bases between. Germline CDR1 and CDR2: SGHRS and YFSETQ. CDR3: CASSLTDYGYTF. CDR3 DNA: TGCGCCAGCAGCTTGACCGACTATGGCTACACCTTC.

The chain couples TRBV6-1 to TRBJ2-3; 7 bases align to TRBD2. With V trimmed by 8 bases and J by 4 bases, 12 bases remained unmatched. CDR3 length: 15 residues. CDR1 is MNHNS and CDR2 is SASEGT in the germline V gene. CDR3 DNA sequence: TGTGCCAGCGGTCGGGGGGAGGGCCGGGCAGATACGCAGTATTTT. It yields the protein CASGRGEGRADTQYF.

The chain couples TRBV6-6 to TRBJ2-5, with D unclear. CDR1 and CDR2 (germline): MNHNY, SVGAGI (reference sequence). This CDR3 has 13 residues. Trimming shortened V by 2 bases and J by 3 bases, and 7 bases separated the two germline ends. Here the CDR3 DNA reads TGTGCCAGCAGTTACCGGGTAGAAGAGACCCAGTACTTC. Protein: CASSYRVEETQYF.

This clonotype was counted many times. This sequence joins TRBV5-5 and TRBJ2-5; 13 positions agree with TRBD2. Germline V CDR1 and CDR2: SGHKS, YYEKEE (reference sequence). V dropped 5 bases and J dropped 5; count of bases not matched to a gene: 6. The CDR3 is 15 amino acids. CDR3 loop: CASRLAGGESETQYF. CDR3 bases: TGTGCCAGCAGACTAGCGGGAGGGGAAAGTGAGACCCAGTACTTC.

The chain links TRBV7-3 to TRBJ2-5; D perhaps matches TRBD2 (5 bases). Trimming took off 4 bases at V and 4 bases at J, with 19 bases between the two ends. CDR1 and CDR2 (germline): SGHTA, FQGTGA. CDR3 length: 16 residues. CDR3 DNA: TGTGCCAGCAGCTCGAATGGCGGCGTTGGAGGAGAGACCCAGTACTTC. Its translation: CASSSNGGVGGETQYF.

Ten or more counts support this clonotype. The chain recombines TRBV15 with TRBJ2-7; 7 nucleotides match TRBD1. J was trimmed by 3 bases and V by 0 bases; bases with no gene match: 5. The germline gives CDR1 LNHNV, CDR2 YYDKDF (reference sequence). The CDR3 runs to 15 residues. DNA of the CDR3: TGTGCCACCAGCAGAGATAGGTGGGACAGCTACGAGCAGTACTTC. Protein: CATSRDRWDSYEQYF.

This clonotype was detected ten times or more. The V gene is TRBV7-8, the J gene TRBJ2-5; no firm D call. V dropped 7 bases and J dropped 6 bases, with 9 bases sitting between them. This CDR3 region has 11 residues. Germline loops: CDR1 SGHVS, CDR2 FQNEAQ. CDR3: CASNLRQTQYF. In DNA, the CDR3 is TGTGCCAGCAACCTGAGGCAGACCCAGTACTTC.

This sequence joins TRBV12-2 and TRBJ2-5; the table's D call of TRBD1 was not tested on the DNA. TRBV12-2 counts as a pseudogene. This CDR3 region has 15 residues. CDR3 amino acids: CASRLVPGGQETQYF. The CDR3 DNA sequence: TGTGCAAGTCGCTTAGTTCCAGGGGGTCAAGAGACCCAGTACTTC.

The chain joins TRBV14 to TRBJ2-7; D is possibly TRBD1 (5 bases). Per the germline V gene, CDR1 is SGHDN and CDR2 is FVKESK. Trimming took 0 bases from V and 9 from J, leaving 12 bases between them. The CDR3 has 13 residues. The CDR3: CASSQDIRGRQYF. The CDR3 DNA is TGTGCCAGCAGCCAAGATATTAGGGGTCGGCAGTACTTC.

Many counts were recorded for this clonotype. Here the CDR3 reads CASSQAAGSNYGYTF. The CDR3 nucleotides are TGTGCCAGCAGCCAAGCGGCAGGCTCTAACTATGGCTACACCTTC. V is TRBV3-1 and J is TRBJ1-2; D is undetermined. The CDR3 totals 15 residues. With 1 base removed from V and 0 bases from J, the gap between germline ends came to 9 bases. The V gene's germline CDR1 is LGHDT and CDR2 YNNKEL (reference sequence).

The sample holds many counts of this clonotype. The chain is built from TRBV12-3 or TRBV12-4 and TRBJ2-3, with D unresolved. This CDR3 comprises 15 residues. With 4 bases removed from V and 1 base from J, the gap between germline ends came to 12 bases. This CDR3 is CASSSRSTRTDTQYF. The CDR3 bases are TGTGCCAGCAGTTCGCGAAGCACCCGCACAGATACGCAGTATTTT.

This clonotype was observed at least ten times. The chain couples TRBV10-3 to TRBJ2-5; the match to TRBD2 covers 10 bases. The CDR3 is made up of 16 amino acids. The J segment lost 3 bases and the V segment lost 4 bases, leaving 8 bases of the junction unmatched. Germline V gene data show CDR1 as ENHRY and CDR2 as SYGVKD. The CDR3 protein is CAISGASGSVEETQYF. CDR3 coding DNA: TGTGCCATCAGTGGTGCTAGCGGGAGTGTGGAAGAGACCCAGTACTTC.

V usage is TRBV5-1 and J usage is TRBJ2-5; D is unclear. The CDR3 runs to 13 residues. V was clipped by 4 bases and J by 5 bases, with 12 bases between them. Germline V gives CDR1 SGHRS, CDR2 YFSETQ. CDR3 sequence reads: CASSPPPQETQYF. CDR3 in DNA: TGCGCCAGCAGCCCTCCCCCTCAGGAGACCCAGTACTTC.

This clonotype was seen repeatedly, ten times or more. V usage is TRBV24-1 and J usage is TRBJ2-2; unclear D gene. The CDR3 runs 15 residues. Trimming took 5 bases from V and 1 from J, leaving 10 bases between them. The germline gives CDR1 KGHDR, CDR2 SFDVKD. The CDR3 loop is CATSARWGNTGELFF. The CDR3 region has the DNA TGTGCCACCAGTGCCAGGTGGGGGAACACCGGGGAGCTGTTTTTT.

This clonotype occurred many times. J is TRBJ1-5 and V is TRBV5-6; 10 nucleotides align to TRBD1. This CDR3 spans 17 amino acids. The V and J ends lost 4 bases and 1 base, in that order; junction bases with no gene match: 8. Germline CDR1 reads SGHDT; CDR2 reads YYEEEE. CDR3 nucleotide sequence: TGTGCCAGCAGCAGCGACAGGGGGCTACGGAGCAATCAGCCCCAGCATTTT. It encodes CASSSDRGLRSNQPQHF.

This clonotype was seen more than once but under ten times. V gene TRBV7-9 combines with J gene TRBJ1-1, with D maybe TRBD1 (5 bases). Between the trimmed V and J ends, which lost 2 bases and 1 base, there was a span of 17 bases. Germline V gives CDR1 SEHNR, CDR2 FQNEAQ (reference sequence). CDR3 size: 17 residues. The CDR3 protein is CASSLPVVGAPNTEAFF. The CDR3 DNA reads TGTGCCAGCAGCTTACCGGTGGTCGGGGCACCGAACACTGAAGCTTTCTTT.

This clonotype was picked up many times. The rearrangement uses TRBV18 and TRBJ2-7, with D hard to call. This CDR3 has 12 amino acids. Germline loops: CDR1 KGHSH, CDR2 LQKENI. The V gene lost 2 bases and the J gene lost 3 bases, with 5 bases spanning the gap. Here the CDR3 reads CASSPNHYEQYF. The CDR3 DNA reads TGTGCCAGCTCACCAAATCACTACGAGCAGTACTTC.

The chain combines TRBV6-2 or TRBV6-3 with TRBJ2-7, with 9 bases lining up with TRBD1. This CDR3 comprises 15 residues. J was trimmed by 3 bases and V by 5 bases; bases with no gene match: 8. CDR1 and CDR2 (germline): MNHEY, SVGEGT. The CDR3 region has the DNA TGTGCCAGCAGTCCCGTCCCGACAGGGGGCTACGAGCAGTACTTC. This codes for CASSPVPTGGYEQYF.

This clonotype appeared many times. V usage is TRBV29-1 and J usage is TRBJ1-1, with D unresolved. V gave up 4 bases and J gave up 11 bases, with 17 bases separating them. CDR3 length equals 12 residues. The germline CDR1 and CDR2 sequences are SQVTM and ANQGSEA. The CDR3: CSVAFERDTAFF. CDR3 nucleotides: TGCAGCGTTGCGTTTGAAAGGGATACTGCTTTCTTT.

This clonotype was recorded at least ten times. The chain has TRBV7-9 and TRBJ2-3, with D possibly TRBD2 on 6 matching bases. Germline assignment: CDR1 SEHNR and CDR2 FQNEAQ (reference sequence). The CDR3 is 14 residues long. The ends were cut back, 5 bases at V and 5 bases at J, with 14 bases in the middle. CDR3 in DNA: TGTGCCAGCAGCCCCCGGGACTGGGGAGATACGCAGTATTTT. Translated, it gives CASSPRDWGDTQYF.

This clonotype was counted at least ten times. This chain uses TRBV20-1 with TRBJ1-1, with a weak D call TRBD1 (6 bases). Germline V gene lookup returns CDR1 DFQATT and CDR2 SNEGSKA (reference sequence). The V end lost 3 bases, the J end lost 5 bases, and 16 bases lay between the germline ends. This CDR3 region has 14 residues. The CDR3 sequence: CSARPGRQVTEAFF. Here the CDR3 DNA reads TGCAGTGCTAGGCCCGGGAGACAGGTTACTGAAGCTTTCTTT.

This clonotype has at least ten counts. The chain links TRBV11-2 to TRBJ1-4, with no clear D. The germline V gene encodes CDR1 SGHAT and CDR2 FQNNGV. The CDR3 runs to 15 residues. With 2 bases removed from V and 0 bases from J, the gap between germline ends came to 7 bases. This CDR3 reads CASSLSAATNEKLFF. Here the CDR3 DNA reads TGTGCCAGCAGCTTATCGGCTGCAACTAATGAAAAACTGTTTTTT.